Below, 2 T cell receptor beta chains from the same sample are listed, as sequenced in a study of immune characterization of retroperitoneal liposarcoma. Using its own MiXCR run on the PCR reads, TCRdb lists one record per CDR3 protein. The repertoire holds roughly 10,000 distinct CDR3 sequences, with about 46% as singletons. The source material was tumor tissue. These receptors were collected from a female donor with retroperitoneal liposarcoma.

The chain uses TRBV12-3 or TRBV12-4 and TRBJ2-5; 7 nucleotides agree with TRBD1. The CDR3 covers 14 residues. V lost 5 bases, J lost 4 bases, and 7 bases stayed unmatched. CDR3 bases: TGTGCCAGCAGTCTCCCGGACAGGCTAGAGACCCAGTACTTC. It is translated as CASSLPDRLETQYF.

This clonotype was recorded a few times. This chain connects TRBV7-8 to TRBJ2-1, with 11 bases fitting TRBD1. The J call may be faulty, since TRBJ2-7 better matches the DNA end. The CDR3 runs to 16 residues. Looked up from germline, CDR1 is SGHVS and CDR2 is FQNEAQ. CDR3 coding DNA: TGTGCCAGTTTCGGACAGGGGGCGATTTCCTACAATGAGCAGTACTTC. The encoded protein is CASFGQGAISYNEQYF.